These T cell receptor beta chains were read from a single sample in a study of control samples from healthy donors and cancer patients. Clones were sequenced by immunoSEQ multiplex PCR, and TCRdb holds only the in-frame ones, with some missing. The sample includes some 150,000 clones, 75% to 95% of them seen just once. Sequenced material: blood. The receptors were gathered from a man younger than 35 in good health. Each CDR3 is given with its conserved first and last residue. The D gene is left open where the match is weak. Rows give clone size only sometimes, using once, few, many, or a class for an expanded clone.

NA | TRBJ2-1 | NA | TRBV1 | TGCACCAGCAGCCAATTGACAGGGCGAGCGGGATTCTTC | CTSSQLTGRAGFF
NA | TRBJ1-5 | NA | TRBV7-9 | TGTGCCAGCAGCTTAGGAACAGGGAATCAGCCCCAGCATTTT | CASSLGTGNQPQHF
NA | TRBJ2-7 | NA | TRBV19 | TGTGCCAGTAGTATACAGGGTGCCCTCGACGAGCAGTACTTC | CASSIQGALDEQYF
NA | TRBJ1-2 | NA | TRBV11-1 | TGTGCCAGCAGCCGAGACAGTGAATATGGCTACACCTTC | CASSRDSEYGYTF
TRBD1 | TRBJ1-6 | NA | TRBV5-1 | TGCGCCAGCAGCTTGACCCCCGGACAGGGGCTTAATTCACCCCTCCACTTT | CASSLTPGQGLNSPLHF
NA | TRBJ2-1 | NA | TRBV18 | TGTGCCAGCTCAAGCAGTGGAGGTGGGATCAATGAGCAGTTCTTC | CASSSSGGGINEQFF
TRBD2 | TRBJ2-3 | NA | TRBV5-1 | TGCGCCAGCAGCCCGGCGTCAGGTGCGGGGGGCGTCGCAGATACGCAGTATTTT | CASSPASGAGGVADTQYF
TRBD1 | TRBJ2-5 | few | TRBV6-5 | TGTGCCAGCAGTTTCCAACAGGGGTTTTTTACGAAGACCCAGTACTTC | CASSFQQGFFTKTQYF
NA | TRBJ1-5 | NA | TRBV12-3/TRBV12-4 | TGTGCCAGCAGCTTTGAGGGCGCACAGCCCCAGCATTTT | CASSFEGAQPQHF
NA | TRBJ1-1 | few | TRBV19 | TGTGCCAGTAGAACTAAGGACATACGTGAAGCTTTCTTT | CASRTKDIREAFF
TRBD2 | TRBJ2-3 | NA | TRBV4-1 | TGCGCCAGCAGCCAAGATTGGGGACTAGCGGGGCCAAGCACAGATACGCAGTATTTT | CASSQDWGLAGPSTDTQYF
TRBD2 | TRBJ2-1 | NA | TRBV4-1 | TGCGCCAGCAGCCAGGTACTAGCGGGAGTCTACAATGAGCAGTTCTTC | CASSQVLAGVYNEQFF
TRBD2 | TRBJ2-5 | NA | TRBV10-3 | TGTGCCATCAAAGGTAGCGGGGCCCAAGAGACCCAGTACTTC | CAIKGSGAQETQYF
TRBD1 | TRBJ1-2 | NA | TRBV28 | TGTGCCAGCAGTCTGGGACAGCACGATGGCTACACCTTC | CASSLGQHDGYTF
TRBD1 | TRBJ1-2 | NA | TRBV7-9 | TGTGCCAGCAGCTCGTATCAGGGGGGTAACTATGGCTACACCTTC | CASSSYQGGNYGYTF
TRBD2 | TRBJ2-3 | NA | TRBV6-1 | TGTGCCAGCAGTGTAGCGGGGGGTCCAGCGGATACGCAGTATTTT | CASSVAGGPADTQYF
NA | TRBJ1-4 | NA | TRBV28 | TGTGCCAGCCGGTTCTGGGAGAATGAAAAACTGTTTTTT | CASRFWENEKLFF
NA | TRBJ1-2 | NA | TRBV25-1 | TGTGCCAGCAGTGAAAGCGGACGGATACCCTATGGCTACACCTTC | CASSESGRIPYGYTF
TRBD2 | TRBJ2-7 | NA | TRBV27 | TGTGCCAGCAGTTTCCCGGGAGCGGGGGAGCAGTACTTC | CASSFPGAGEQYF
TRBD1 | TRBJ1-3 | NA | TRBV19 | TGTGCCAGTGAAAGGACAGGCCATTCTGGAAACACCATATATTTT | CASERTGHSGNTIYF
NA | TRBJ1-1 | NA | TRBV19 | TGTGCCAGTAGTACACAGGGCATGAACACTGAAGCTTTCTTT | CASSTQGMNTEAFF
NA | TRBJ1-1 | NA | TRBV4-1 | TGCGCCAGCAGCCAAGATCGGGGGGCTCTGAACACTGAAGCTTTCTTT | CASSQDRGALNTEAFF
TRBD1 | TRBJ1-6 | NA | TRBV6-5 | TGTGCCAGCAGTTCGACAGGGCCCAATTCACCCCTCCACTTT | CASSSTGPNSPLHF
NA | TRBJ2-2 | NA | TRBV6-6 | TGTGCCAGCAGTGGGCCCGAGAGGGAGCTGTTTTTT | CASSGPERELFF
NA | TRBJ1-2 | NA | TRBV10-3 | TGTGCCATCAGTGAGTCGCAGGGGTCAGGCTACACCTTC | CAISESQGSGYTF
TRBD1 | TRBJ2-7 | NA | TRBV10-3 | TGTGCCATCTCCGTCGGGACAGGGGGCTCCTACGAGCAGTACTTC | CAISVGTGGSYEQYF
NA | TRBJ2-7 | NA | TRBV4-1 | TGCGCCAGCAGCCAAGTTCGGGACAACTCCTACGAGCAGTACTTC | CASSQVRDNSYEQYF